Each of the 22 T cell receptor beta chains below was sequenced from the same sample in a study of blood T cell repertoires in COVID-19. Assay used: immunoSEQ multiplex PCR; TCRdb lists only in-frame clones, some missing. Of approximately 240,000 clones listed, under 85% are singletons. Sequences were obtained from peripheral blood. The receptor source for this set is a woman aged 40 to 49 with active or convalescent COVID-19.

This clone was counted a few times. This rearrangement joins TRBV12-3 or TRBV12-4 to TRBJ1-2; D not certain. This CDR3 contains 12 residues. Trimming removed 2 bases at V and 8 bases at J, with 9 bases between. The CDR3 is CASSLMGGGYTF. The CDR3, as DNA: TGTGCCAGCAGTTTAATGGGCGGGGGCTACACCTTC.

The chain is built from TRBV23-1 and TRBJ1-3, with D perhaps matching TRBD1 (6 bases). TRBV23-1 is marked as an open reading frame, function uncertain. The V gene lost 3 bases and the J gene lost 9 bases, with 27 bases spanning the gap. The CDR3 consists of 18 residues. The CDR3 DNA follows: TGCGCCAGCAGTCACCTCCTACCGAGACAGGTTGAAGTTGGCACCATATATTTT. Amino acids: CASSHLLPRQVEVGTIYF.

The V gene is TRBV9, the J gene TRBJ2-2, with 12 bases aligning to TRBD2. The trim removed 0 bases at V and 4 bases at J, leaving 4 bases unmatched. The CDR3 length is 17 residues. CDR1 is SGDLS, CDR2 YYNGEE, per germline. CDR3 region: CASSVATSGGATGELFF. The CDR3 DNA reads as TGTGCCAGCAGCGTAGCGACTAGCGGGGGCGCCACCGGGGAGCTGTTTTTT.

The rearrangement links TRBV7-9 to TRBJ1-4; 7 bases map to TRBD1. In germline, CDR1 is SEHNR, CDR2 FQNEAQ (reference sequence). The CDR3 consists of 15 residues. V lost 5 bases, J lost 4 bases, and 7 bases stayed unmatched. The CDR3 region is CASSPSTGFNEKLFF. CDR3 bases: TGTGCCAGCAGCCCCTCGACAGGGTTTAATGAAAAACTGTTTTTT.

The chain carries TRBV4-1 and TRBJ2-5; 10 bases are a match to TRBD1. V trimming: 3 bases; J trimming: 7 bases; junction bases outside the gene matches: 8. This CDR3 spans 15 amino acids. CDR1 and CDR2 from the germline V gene are MGHRA and YSYEKL. The CDR3 sequence is CASSQKGTGEGTQYF. In DNA, the CDR3 is TGCGCCAGCAGCCAGAAGGGGACAGGGGAGGGGACCCAGTACTTC.

The chain links TRBV7-9 to TRBJ2-3; the D gene is possibly TRBD1 (5 bases). CDR1 is SEHNR, CDR2 FQNEAQ, per germline (reference sequence). The CDR3 runs to 14 residues. With 3 bases removed from V and 0 bases from J, the gap between germline ends came to 7 bases. CDR3 sequence reads: CASSLTASTDTQYF. CDR3 bases: TGTGCCAGCAGCTTGACAGCTAGCACAGATACGCAGTATTTT. Full variable domain (remainder filled in from reference TRBV7-9 and TRBJ2-3): DTGVSQNPRHKITKRGQNVTFRCDPISEHNRLYWYRQTLGQGPEFLTYFQNEAQLEKSRLLSDRFSAERPKGSFSTLEIQRTEQGDSAMYLCASSLTASTDTQYFGPGTRLTVL.

This chain uses TRBV6-5 with TRBJ2-5, with D maybe TRBD1 (5 bases). Germline-derived CDR1 and CDR2 are MNHEY and SVGAGI. Trimming took 7 bases from V and 4 from J, leaving 16 bases between them. The CDR3 has 14 amino acids. CDR3 sequence reads: CASISRGPLETQYF. The DNA for the CDR3 is TGTGCCAGCATCAGTAGGGGCCCCTTAGAGACCCAGTACTTC.

The rearrangement uses TRBV28 and TRBJ1-2; 10 bases are shared with TRBD1. This CDR3 has 15 amino acids. J gave up 4 bases and V 1 base, and 3 bases lay outside the gene matches. Germline-derived CDR1 and CDR2 are MDHEN and SYDVKM. This CDR3 reads CASSLSGQGVYGYTF. CDR3 bases: TGTGCCAGCAGTTTATCCGGACAGGGGGTCTATGGCTACACCTTC.

V usage is TRBV15 and J usage is TRBJ1-6, with D possibly matching TRBD1 (5 bases). The germline V gene encodes CDR1 LNHNV and CDR2 YYDKDF (reference sequence). This CDR3 has 16 amino acids. Trimming cost V 4 bases and J 4 bases, with 14 bases left between them. In DNA form, the CDR3 reads TGTGCCACCAGCATCCCCACCCGACAGTATAATTCACCCCTCCACTTT. Residues: CATSIPTRQYNSPLHF.

Comment on this clone: A clone one base away is much larger, so this may be a read error. The chain uses TRBV28 and TRBJ1-1; a weak D match, TRBD1 (6 bases). CDR1 is MDHEN and CDR2 is SYDVKM in the germline V gene. The length of the CDR3 is 14 residues. Trimming stripped 3 bases from V and 1 base from J, with 9 bases between. CDR3 nucleotides: TGTGCCAGCAGTTTCGGGACAACGAACACTGAAGCTTTCTTT. Translation: CASSFGTTNTEAFF.

DNA of the CDR3: TGTGCCACACAGACAGGGGGCGTAAATTCACCCCTCCACTTT. It yields the protein CATQTGGVNSPLHF. J is TRBJ1-6 and V is TRBV3-1 (or the pseudogene TRBV3-2); the match to TRBD1 covers 10 bases. V trimming: 10 bases; J trimming: 7 bases; junction bases outside the gene matches: 7. Germline values: CDR1 LGHDT, CDR2 YNNKEL (reference sequence). The CDR3 runs 14 residues.

The genes are TRBV11-2 and TRBJ1-1; no firm D call. Germline CDR1 and CDR2: SGHAT and FQNNGV. Trimming pared 1 base from V and 2 bases from J, leaving 11 bases between. The CDR3 runs 15 residues. The CDR3 nucleotides are TGTGCCAGCAGCTTAGGTGAGTCTACCAACACTGAAGCTTTCTTT. Translation: CASSLGESTNTEAFF.

The J gene is TRBJ2-1, the V gene TRBV11-2, with 11 positions matching TRBD2. Germline CDR1 is SGHAT and CDR2 is FQNNGV. The CDR3 has 15 amino acids. V lost 6 bases, J lost 6 bases, and 7 bases stayed unmatched. CDR3 sequence (DNA): TGTGCCAGCAGTAGCCTAGCGGGGGGAGCCAATGAGCAGTTCTTC. Its translation: CASSSLAGGANEQFF.

V is TRBV18 and J is TRBJ1-4; maybe TRBD1 (6 bases). This CDR3 has 14 amino acids. The V and J ends lost 3 bases and 6 bases respectively, with 11 bases between them. Looked up from germline, CDR1 is KGHSH and CDR2 is LQKENI. CDR3 amino acids: CASSPRGGDEKLFF. The DNA of the CDR3 is TGTGCCAGCTCACCCAGGGGCGGAGATGAAAAACTGTTTTTT.

The chain carries TRBV3-1 (or the pseudogene TRBV3-2) and TRBJ1-3; 7 nucleotides agree with TRBD1. The CDR3 loop spans 16 amino acids. Losses at the gene ends were 3 bases for V and 4 bases for J; bases not matched to a gene: 9. Germline V gene lookup returns CDR1 LGHDT and CDR2 YNNKEL (reference sequence). In DNA, the CDR3 is TGTGCCAGCAGCCAGGCCCGCAGGGGGAACGGAAACACCATATATTTT. Translation: CASSQARRGNGNTIYF.

The CDR3 is CASSQELGQGYEQYF. CDR3 DNA: TGCGCCAGCAGCCAGGAGCTGGGACAGGGCTACGAGCAGTACTTC. The chain couples TRBV4-1 to TRBJ2-7, with 9 positions matching TRBD1. V shed 3 bases and J 3 bases; nucleotides not matched to a gene: 6. Germline V gene lookup returns CDR1 MGHRA and CDR2 YSYEKL. There are 15 residues in the CDR3.

The rearrangement joins TRBV6-5 to TRBJ2-3; 10 bases match TRBD2. Germline V gene lookup returns CDR1 MNHEY and CDR2 SVGAGI. Germline trimming cut 7 bases from V and 5 bases from J; bases unmatched to any gene: 9. This CDR3 spans 15 amino acids. The CDR3 DNA reads as TGTGCCAGCACTCTCTCTAGCGGGGGAGGAGATACGCAGTATTTT. The encoded protein is CASTLSSGGGDTQYF.

This chain connects TRBV5-1 to TRBJ2-2; 8 bases map to TRBD1. CDR1 is SGHRS and CDR2 is YFSETQ in the germline V gene. V gave up 4 bases and J gave up 9 bases; unmatched junction bases: 11. This CDR3 region has 15 residues. The CDR3: CASSLGQEQSRELFF. The CDR3 DNA follows: TGCGCCAGCAGCCTGGGACAGGAGCAATCCCGGGAGCTGTTTTTT.

The V call is TRBV28, the J call TRBJ2-6; D possibly corresponds to TRBD1 (5 bases). Deletions cut 6 bases from V and 2 bases from J, with 11 bases between. The germline gives CDR1 MDHEN, CDR2 SYDVKM. The CDR3 runs to 15 residues. In nucleotides, the CDR3 is TGTGCCAGCAGGGGGCCGGAAGCTGGGGCCAACGTCCTGACTTTC. This encodes CASRGPEAGANVLTF.

The V call is TRBV9, the J call TRBJ2-5; maybe TRBD2 (6 bases). The CDR3 extends over 14 amino acids. Looked up from germline, CDR1 is SGDLS and CDR2 is YYNGEE. The V and J ends lost 0 bases and 5 bases respectively, with 11 bases between them. CDR3 amino acids: CASSVVGTWETQYF. CDR3 in DNA: TGTGCCAGCAGCGTAGTTGGGACTTGGGAGACCCAGTACTTC.

This chain links TRBV6-5 with TRBJ2-1, with 8 bases aligning to TRBD1. After removal of 7 bases from V and 9 bases from J, the junction contained 8 bases not matched to a gene. The CDR3 is 13 residues long. Germline V gene data show CDR1 as MNHEY and CDR2 as SVGAGI. The CDR3 bases are TGTGCCAGCAACCTCGACAGGGGAGGTGAGCAGTTCTTC. Translation gives CASNLDRGGEQFF.

This chain uses TRBV9 with TRBJ1-6; 8 nucleotides match TRBD1. Germline V lookup: CDR1 SGDLS, CDR2 YYNGEE. This CDR3 is built from 15 residues. Trimming at V came to 4 bases and at J to 7 bases, leaving 7 bases not matched to a gene. CDR3 in amino acids: CASSTRTGRNSPLHF. In DNA form, the CDR3 reads TGTGCCAGCAGCACCCGGACAGGGCGGAATTCACCCCTCCACTTT.